The sequence of this T cell receptor (beta chain) was determined in a study of spatial heterogeneity in lung cancer. Background on the study: The donors were 72 patients with non-small cell lung cancer that was early-stage and untreated.

Time point meaning: blood at routine non-recurrence follow-up after resection. Unsorted whole RNA samples from tumor, nontumor lung or frozen PBMC were sequenced. TCRdb recomputed calls from the 5' RACE reads with MiXCR, one row per CDR3 protein. The sample shows more than 9,500 distinct CDR3 sequences, about 23% of them seen only once. The length of the CDR3 is 19 residues. Germline V lookup: CDR1 SGHVS, CDR2 FQNEAQ. Trimming took 1 base from V and 4 from J; bases not matched to a gene: 12. As regards this clonotype: Its antigen is unidentified.

Findings and caveats of the study: Ubiquitous expanded tumor TCRs showed up in blood more at resection than follow-up.

The sequence came from a female donor with early-stage non-small cell lung cancer. The V and J genes are TRBV7-8 and TRBJ2-2; 10 bases map to TRBD2. Sequences were derived from PBMCs, sampled at follow-up. The CDR3 loop reads CASSLGASGRALGTGELFF. CDR3 DNA sequence: TGTGCCAGCAGCTTAGGGGCTAGCGGGAGAGCTCTAGGCACCGGGGAGCTGTTTTTT.